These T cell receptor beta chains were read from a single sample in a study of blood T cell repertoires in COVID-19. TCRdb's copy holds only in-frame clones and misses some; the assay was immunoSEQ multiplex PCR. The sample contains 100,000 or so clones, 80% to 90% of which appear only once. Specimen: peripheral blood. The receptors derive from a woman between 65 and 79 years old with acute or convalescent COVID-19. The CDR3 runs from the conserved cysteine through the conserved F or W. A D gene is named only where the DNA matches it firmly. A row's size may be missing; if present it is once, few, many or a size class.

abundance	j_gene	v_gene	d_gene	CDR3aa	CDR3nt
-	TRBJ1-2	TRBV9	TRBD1	CASSVGIQGAEGYTF	TGTGCCAGCAGCGTAGGGATACAGGGGGCGGAAGGCTACACCTTC
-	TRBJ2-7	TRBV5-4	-	CASSLNFYEQYF	TGTGCCAGCAGCTTGAACTTCTACGAGCAGTACTTC
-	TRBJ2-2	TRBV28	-	CASNRGTNTGELFF	TGTGCCAGCAACCGGGGGACGAACACCGGGGAGCTGTTTTTT
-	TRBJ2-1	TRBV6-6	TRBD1	CASTVTGGEQFF	TGTGCCAGCACCGTAACAGGGGGGGAGCAGTTCTTC
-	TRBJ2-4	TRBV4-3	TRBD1	CASSQEPYRGQLSNIQYF	TGCGCCAGCAGCCAAGAACCCTACAGGGGCCAACTTTCAAACATTCAGTACTTC
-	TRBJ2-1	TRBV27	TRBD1	CASSPGQANNEQFF	TGTGCCAGCAGTCCGGGACAGGCTAACAATGAGCAGTTCTTC
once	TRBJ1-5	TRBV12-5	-	CASAHGQGLNQPQHF	TGTGCTAGTGCCCACGGGCAGGGGTTGAATCAGCCCCAGCATTTT
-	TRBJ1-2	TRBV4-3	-	CASSPTGTPGYTF	TGCGCCAGCAGCCCCACAGGGACCCCCGGCTACACCTTC
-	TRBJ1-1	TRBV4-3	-	CASSQDPGSTEAFF	TGCGCCAGCAGCCAAGACCCGGGTAGCACTGAAGCTTTCTTT
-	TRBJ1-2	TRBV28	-	CASSDIRRNLNYGYTF	TGTGCCAGCAGCGACATCCGGAGGAACCTTAACTATGGCTACACCTTC